Listed below are T cell receptor beta chains from one sample, sequenced in a study of blood T cell repertoires in COVID-19. The table came from immunoSEQ multiplex PCR; TCRdb's copy has only in-frame clones and leaves some out. Counted here are around 200,000 clones, 84% occurring once; the ten biggest clones make up under 8.5%. Sequencing was carried out using peripheral blood. The receptors originated from a human donor in a cohort sampled during active COVID-19. Both conserved end residues are part of each CDR3. Each record gives: clone size, D gene, V gene, J gene, CDR3 protein, CDR3 DNA. D genes are given only for firm matches. Not all rows give a size; the values are once, few, many and, for expanded clones, a class.

once,TRBD2,TRBV4-2,TRBJ2-7,CASSPSGAGGPNEQYF,TGTGCCAGCAGCCCAAGCGGAGCGGGGGGGCCTAACGAGCAGTACTTC
few,NA,TRBV14,TRBJ2-1,CASSRRGSYNEQFF,TGTGCCAGCAGCCGCCGGGGTTCCTACAATGAGCAGTTCTTC
few,TRBD1,TRBV19,TRBJ1-6,CASSFGQGNSPLHF,TGTGCCAGTAGTTTCGGACAGGGGAATTCACCCCTCCACTTT
once,NA,TRBV2,TRBJ2-7,CASRQGYEQYF,TGTGCCAGCAGACAGGGTTACGAGCAGTACTTC
NA,TRBD1,TRBV6-5,TRBJ1-5,CATSGGGNQPQHF,TGTGCCACCTCAGGGGGCGGCAATCAGCCCCAGCATTTT
NA,NA,TRBV10-2,TRBJ2-7,CATRQSGEQYF,TGCGCCACCCGGCAGTCGGGAGAGCAGTACTTC
NA,NA,TRBV10-3,TRBJ2-1,CAISVGNEQFF,TGTGCCATCAGTGTCGGGAATGAGCAGTTCTTC
NA,TRBD1,TRBV2,TRBJ1-3,CASSERDRAGNTIYF,TGTGCCAGCAGTGAACGCGACAGGGCTGGAAACACCATATATTTT
NA,NA,TRBV7-8,TRBJ2-5,CASSPLRARGETQYF,TGTGCCAGCAGTCCACTCCGGGCTCGGGGAGAGACCCAGTACTTC
NA,NA,TRBV29-1,TRBJ2-1,CSVEALPTRRGSNEQFF,TGCAGCGTTGAAGCCCTCCCTACTCGTCGGGGATCGAATGAGCAGTTCTTC